The 6 T cell receptor beta chains listed next were all sequenced from one sample in a study of TIL therapy for anti-PD-1-resistant metastatic lung cancer. This was the immunoSEQ v3 assay. Clones were sequenced by immunoSEQ multiplex PCR, and TCRdb holds only the in-frame ones, with some missing. The sample holds 20,000 or so clones; about four fifths are singletons and the top ten take 2.2%. Described time point: pre-treatment sample, taken before nivolumab and TIL therapy. The sequencing here drew on blood, taken at baseline. These TCRs come from a person between 30 and 79 years old with non-small cell lung cancer.

J is TRBJ2-2 and V is TRBV19; 8 bases are shared with TRBD1. CDR1 LNHDA and CDR2 SQIVND come from the germline V gene (reference sequence). The J segment lost 3 bases and the V segment lost 10 bases, leaving 10 bases of the junction unmatched. This CDR3 is built from 15 residues. The CDR3 DNA is TGTGCCACGCGAGAGGGGACAGGTTACACCGGGGAGCTGTTTTTT. This encodes CATREGTGYTGELFF.

This CDR3 is CASKLAPSYNEQFF. The CDR3, as DNA: TGTGCCAGCAAGCTAGCGCCATCCTACAATGAGCAGTTCTTC. The chain carries TRBV9 and TRBJ2-1, with TRBD2 as a possible D gene (6 bases). The CDR3 is made up of 14 amino acids. CDR1 is SGDLS, CDR2 YYNGEE, per germline. Trimming shortened V by 6 bases and J by 1 base, and 11 bases separated the two germline ends.

V and J are TRBV19 and TRBJ2-7, with D perhaps TRBD1 or TRBD2 (5 bases each). Trimming removed 1 base at V and 2 bases at J, with 12 bases between. The CDR3 loop spans 15 amino acids. CDR1 is LNHDA and CDR2 is SQIVND in the germline V gene (reference sequence). The CDR3: CASSIGQPGTYEQYF. The CDR3 region has the DNA TGTGCCAGTAGTATAGGACAGCCGGGGACCTACGAGCAGTACTTC.

The V call is TRBV1, the J call TRBJ2-3; the DNA was not used to check the table's D call, TRBD2. TRBV1 has pseudogene status. This CDR3 is 15 amino acids long. The CDR3 loop reads CTSSLGREDADTQYF. The CDR3 DNA is TGCACCAGCAGCCTAGGCCGGGAGGACGCAGATACGCAGTATTTT.

The J gene is TRBJ2-7, the V gene TRBV7-9; 7 bases align to TRBD1. The CDR3 is 13 residues long. Germline loops: CDR1 SEHNR, CDR2 FQNEAQ (reference sequence). Germline trimming cut 5 bases from V and 5 bases from J; bases unmatched to any gene: 6. The DNA for the CDR3 is TGTGCCAGCAGCACCACAGGGGAACACGAGCAGTACTTC. This codes for CASSTTGEHEQYF.

The V call is TRBV9, the J call TRBJ2-2, with TRBD2 matching over 7 bases. The CDR3 covers 14 residues. V lost 4 bases and J lost 6; bases outside the gene matches: 6. CDR1 is SGDLS and CDR2 is YYNGEE in the germline V gene. This CDR3 reads CASSPVGGAGELFF. DNA of the CDR3: TGTGCCAGCAGCCCCGTGGGGGGGGCCGGGGAGCTGTTTTTT.